Shown below are 19 T cell receptor beta chains from a single sample sequenced in a study of a mutant IDH1 vaccine in newly diagnosed glioma. Time point here: baseline, week 1 (first vaccination visit). The treatment here: pre-vaccination baseline after standard-of-care therapy. Repertoires were generated with immunoSEQ multiplex PCR, while TCRdb's copy carries only in-frame clones and drops some. The repertoire has around 89,000 clones, about 80% of them found once; the top ten carry 7% to 9%. The material sequenced was PBMCs, taken from a glioma patient treated with radiotherapy, temozolomide or both. All receptors derive from a woman between 50 and 59 years old with glioma.

This clone was seen a handful of times. The chain is built from TRBV2 and TRBJ1-6; 10 positions agree with TRBD1. The length of the CDR3 is 16 residues. V gave up 6 bases and J gave up 0 bases; unmatched junction bases: 2. Germline V lookup: CDR1 SNHLY, CDR2 FYNNEI. The CDR3, as DNA: TGTGCCAGCAGATGGGACAGGGGCTCCTATAATTCACCCCTCCACTTT. As protein: CASRWDRGSYNSPLHF.

This clone was observed a few times. The rearrangement links TRBV7-3 to TRBJ1-6; TRBD1 is a possible D gene (5 bases). There are 15 residues in the CDR3. Germline CDR1 reads SGHTA; CDR2 reads FQGTGA. Trimming took 0 bases from V and 7 from J, leaving 10 bases between them. The CDR3: CASSLTAGKNSPLHF. The DNA for the CDR3 is TGTGCCAGCAGCTTAACTGCAGGGAAAAATTCACCCCTCCACTTT.

The chain has TRBV19 and TRBJ1-2; the match to TRBD1 covers 9 bases. The V gene end was trimmed by 5 bases and the J gene end by 6 bases; junction bases not matched to a gene: 10. This CDR3 is 15 amino acids long. Germline CDR1 is LNHDA and CDR2 is SQIVND (reference sequence). Here the CDR3 DNA reads TGTGCCAGTAGTCTTATTCTGACAGGGGGGCATGGCTACACCTTC. The encoded protein is CASSLILTGGHGYTF.

The V call is TRBV9, the J call TRBJ2-1; 7 bases are shared with TRBD2. This CDR3 contains 14 residues. V trimming: 3 bases; J trimming: 10 bases; junction bases outside the gene matches: 10. Germline values: CDR1 SGDLS, CDR2 YYNGEE. CDR3 residues: CASSGGGRLQEQFF. DNA for the CDR3: TGTGCCAGCAGCGGCGGGGGACGCCTTCAGGAGCAGTTCTTC.

There are a few counts of this clone. V gene TRBV10-2 combines with J gene TRBJ2-4, with D tentatively TRBD1 or TRBD2 (5 bases each). V was pared by 3 bases and J by 0 bases, with 15 bases between. The germline V gene has CDR1 WSHSY and CDR2 SAAADI. This CDR3 is 17 amino acids long. The DNA of the CDR3 is TGCGCCAGCAGTGAAGGGACGGAAAAACTAGCCAAAAACATTCAGTACTTC. Encoded protein: CASSEGTEKLAKNIQYF.

This clone was detected only once. The chain employs TRBV27 and TRBJ1-1; D unresolved. V was shortened by 2 bases and J by 0 bases, with 10 bases between the two germline ends. The CDR3 length is 15 residues. The germline V gene has CDR1 MNHEY and CDR2 SMNVEV (reference sequence). CDR3 amino acids: CASSLNPGMNTEAFF. The CDR3, as DNA: TGTGCCAGCAGTTTAAACCCGGGGATGAACACTGAAGCTTTCTTT.

The chain carries TRBV7-2 and TRBJ1-5, with D unclear. The germline V and J ends were trimmed by 5 bases and 4 bases, with 12 bases remaining between them. The germline CDR1 and CDR2 sequences are SGHTA and FQGNSA. There are 14 residues in the CDR3. The CDR3, as DNA: TGTGCCAGCAGCACCCGGGTCTCTAATCAGCCCCAGCATTTT. Amino acid sequence: CASSTRVSNQPQHF.

The chain recombines TRBV19 with TRBJ1-2; TRBD1 matches at 7 bases. Per the germline V gene, CDR1 is LNHDA and CDR2 is SQIVND (reference sequence). The CDR3 consists of 15 residues. V shed 5 bases and J 8 bases; nucleotides not matched to a gene: 14. The DNA for the CDR3 is TGTGCCAGTAGTCCAACCTCCGGGACAGCAAAAGGCTACACCTTC. Translated: CASSPTSGTAKGYTF.

This clone was seen only once. The V and J genes are TRBV7-8 and TRBJ2-1, with D possibly being TRBD1 (6 bases). V lost 5 bases and J 5 bases, leaving 10 bases between the germline ends. The CDR3 has 13 amino acids. The V gene's germline CDR1 is SGHVS and CDR2 FQNEAQ. DNA for the CDR3: TGTGCCAGCAGCACTCCAGGGGACAATGAGCAGTTCTTC. It specifies CASSTPGDNEQFF. The full variable domain, in which reference TRBV7-8 and TRBJ2-1 provide the parts outside the CDR3, is GAGVSQSPRYKVAKRGQDVALRCDPISGHVSLFWYQQALGQGPEFLTYFQNEAQLDKSGLPSDRFFAERPEGSVSTLKIQRTQQEDSAVYLCASSTPGDNEQFFGPGTRLTVL.

The chain recombines TRBV28 with TRBJ1-2; D is uncertain. Germline loops: CDR1 MDHEN, CDR2 SYDVKM. This CDR3 contains 14 residues. V dropped 3 bases and J dropped 8 bases, with 16 bases sitting between them. The CDR3 sequence is CASSFQDRVGGYTF. CDR3 DNA: TGTGCCAGCAGTTTCCAGGACCGGGTTGGGGGCTACACCTTC.

This clone has just one count. This chain connects TRBV27 to TRBJ1-4, with D possibly being TRBD1 (5 bases). Germline V gives CDR1 MNHEY, CDR2 SMNVEV (reference sequence). V lost 4 bases, J lost 7 bases, and 13 bases lay in between. CDR3 length equals 14 residues. The CDR3 nucleotides are TGTGCCAGCAGTTCGACAGTAGTGGGTGAAAAACTGTTTTTT. It translates to CASSSTVVGEKLFF.

CDR3 DNA: TGTGCCAGCAGCCCGATCGCTAATCAGGTCTCTGGGGCCAACGTCCTGACTTTC. Protein: CASSPIANQVSGANVLTF. The chain has TRBV7-2 and TRBJ2-6; D is undetermined. The germline V gene encodes CDR1 SGHTA and CDR2 FQGNSA. This CDR3 region has 18 residues. Trimming removed 5 bases from V and 0 bases from J, with 17 bases in between. The variable domain in full, with the rest retrieved from reference TRBV7-2 and TRBJ2-6, is GAGVSQSPSNKVTEKGKDVELRCDPISGHTALYWYRQSLGQGLEFLIYFQGNSAPDKSGLPSDRFSAERTGGSVSTLTIQRTQQEDSAVYLCASSPIANQVSGANVLTFGAGSRLTVL.

V gene TRBV2 combines with J gene TRBJ2-7; 7 positions match TRBD2. Germline CDR1 is SNHLY and CDR2 is FYNNEI. There are 15 residues in the CDR3. The V and J ends lost 1 base and 8 bases, in that order; junction bases with no gene match: 11. CDR3 DNA: TGTGCCAGCAGTGAAGGAGCGGGGCAGGGAGTAAAGCAGTACTTC. This codes for CASSEGAGQGVKQYF.

In this sample, this clone turned up once. The rearrangement links TRBV2 to TRBJ2-7; 7 positions match TRBD1. V gave up 6 bases and J gave up 0 bases; unmatched junction bases: 2. The CDR3 sequence is 13 residues long. CDR1 SNHLY and CDR2 FYNNEI come from the germline V gene. The CDR3 DNA reads as TGTGCCAGCAGGACAGGGCACTCCTACGAGCAGTACTTC. It translates to CASRTGHSYEQYF.

This rearrangement joins TRBV6-5 to TRBJ1-1, with D maybe TRBD1 (6 bases). The ends were cut back, 7 bases at V and 3 bases at J, with 18 bases in the middle. Germline V gene sequence: CDR1 MNHEY, CDR2 SVGAGI. This CDR3 spans 15 amino acids. DNA of the CDR3: TGTGCCAGCACCAAGGGGGGAGGCGTCTACACTGAAGCTTTCTTT. As protein: CASTKGGGVYTEAFF.

The chain is built from TRBV10-3 and TRBJ2-1, with 9 bases that match TRBD1. CDR3 size: 15 residues. V shed 2 bases, J shed 11 bases, and the junction held 10 bases outside the gene matches. Germline CDR1 and CDR2: ENHRY and SYGVKD. CDR3 region: CAISETGTGRSKQFF. The CDR3 nucleotides are TGTGCCATCAGTGAGACCGGGACAGGGAGGTCCAAGCAGTTCTTC.

This clone was detected only once. This chain joins TRBV7-3 and TRBJ2-2, with no clear D. CDR3 length: 14 amino acids. In germline, CDR1 is SGHTA, CDR2 FQGTGA. V lost 5 bases and J lost 1, with 8 bases in between. The CDR3 here is CASSKGQNTGELFF. CDR3 DNA: TGTGCCAGCAGCAAGGGCCAGAACACCGGGGAGCTGTTTTTT.

This clone has just one count. The chain uses TRBV7-6 and TRBJ2-5; weak D call: TRBD2 (5 bases). V gave up 5 bases and J gave up 5 bases, with 12 bases separating them. Germline loops: CDR1 SGHVS, CDR2 FNYEAQ. The CDR3 is made up of 13 amino acids. Here the CDR3 reads CASSPRPGETQYF. As DNA, the CDR3 is TGTGCCAGCAGCCCCAGGCCGGGGGAGACCCAGTACTTC.

The gene calls are TRBV5-8 and TRBJ2-2, with 7 bases matching TRBD2. Unmatched junction bases numbered 4, after V lost 4 bases and J lost 4 bases. CDR3 size: 14 residues. CDR1 and CDR2 (germline): SGHTS, YDEGEE. In DNA, the CDR3 is TGTGCCAGCAGCGAGAGGGAGGGCACCGGGGAGCTGTTTTTT. Protein sequence: CASSEREGTGELFF.